This T cell receptor beta chain originates from a study of blood T cell repertoires in COVID-19. Study in general: The samples span acute and convalescent COVID-19 from the United States, Italy and Spain. T cells, B-cell-depleted T cells, or PBMCs provided the cDNA or gDNA that served as material.

Per the original methods: Estimation of nucleated cell counts was performed using reference gene primer amplification. The protocol was immunoSEQ multiplex PCR, while the TCRdb copy is restricted to in-frame clones and leaves out a portion. For V, J and clone size, that table is used; D and trimming come from the DNA. The repertoire holds about 35,000 clones, with 90% as singletons. This CDR3 spans 16 amino acids. The germline gives CDR1 MNHNS, CDR2 SASEGT. J was trimmed by 6 bases and V by 4 bases; bases with no gene match: 10. Sequences were obtained from peripheral blood. The V and J genes are TRBV6-1 and TRBJ1-5; the match to TRBD1 covers 9 bases. The sequence was obtained from an elderly man with acute or convalescent COVID-19. The CDR3 loop reads CASSARQGGASQPQHF. The CDR3 DNA reads TGTGCCAGCAGTGCCCGACAGGGGGGAGCCAGTCAGCCCCAGCATTTT.